The rows below give T cell receptor beta chains drawn from one sample of a study of beta chain features in type 1 diabetes. The method was immunoSEQ multiplex PCR; TCRdb's version includes in-frame clones alone and lacks a portion of them. The sample includes hundreds of thousands of clones, about 32% of them seen just once. Sequenced input: naive CD4+ T cells from blood. These receptors came from a man younger than 35 in good health. Both conserved end residues are part of each CDR3. Each record gives: V gene, J gene, clone size, CDR3 protein. The size of a clone is reported for some rows only, either as once, few or many, or as a class for expanded clones.

>TRBV25-1|TRBJ2-1|NA
CASSGTSGRFNEQFF
>TRBV28|TRBJ2-5|NA
CASSFQETQYF
>TRBV29-1|TRBJ1-1|NA
CSVYHGGGTEAFF
>TRBV5-1|TRBJ2-7|few
CASSELTGSYEQYF
>TRBV7-2|TRBJ2-1|NA
CASSSPSGRAVNEQFF
>TRBV19|TRBJ2-7|few
CASIDSYEQYF
>TRBV9|TRBJ1-2|few
CASTGQANYGYTF
>TRBV15|TRBJ2-1|NA
CATSRETSGRLSYNEQFF
>TRBV4-1|TRBJ2-7|NA
CASSRLPTGGFGEQYF
>TRBV6-6|TRBJ2-3|NA
CASSSKLAGADTQYF
>TRBV29-1|TRBJ2-2|NA
CSVEDLSLAGRELFF
>TRBV15|TRBJ2-5|few
CATSRPTGLARGHREQETQYF
>TRBV5-6|TRBJ2-2|NA
CASSPTPGTGELFF
>TRBV12-5|TRBJ2-7|NA
CASGLGRGDVF
>TRBV18|TRBJ1-4|NA
CASSPPSGNEKLFF
>TRBV29-1|TRBJ1-5|NA
CSVGESNQPQHF
>TRBV28|TRBJ2-1|NA
CASSLRPSSYNEQFF
>TRBV5-1|TRBJ2-2|few
CASKQDTSNTGELFF
>TRBV2|TRBJ2-3|NA
CASSERALPADTQYF
>TRBV7-2|TRBJ2-3|few
CASSLQRPTDTQYF
>TRBV27|TRBJ2-7|NA
CASSSQLPGYEQYF
>TRBV29-1|TRBJ2-3|few
CSVEPRTGHTDTQYF
>TRBV15|TRBJ1-4|few
CATSRALGEKLFF
>TRBV28|TRBJ2-1|NA
CASSLMGQGGDEQFF
>TRBV9|TRBJ2-1|NA
CASSLGGRYNEQFF
>TRBV25-1|TRBJ2-1|few
CASSEIRGANEQFF
>TRBV28|TRBJ2-6|NA
CASSGQGARSGANVLTF
>TRBV5-1|TRBJ2-7|NA
CASSPSLGGSYEQYF
>TRBV29-1|TRBJ2-1|NA
CSVADGIYNEQFF
>TRBV6-6|TRBJ1-2|NA
CASLHRGEGLGYGYTF
>TRBV30|TRBJ2-5|once
CAWTAERGVGETQYF
>TRBV28|TRBJ2-4|NA
CASSWWTGSAVNIQYF